These 23 T cell receptor beta chains originate from one sample sequenced in a study of T cell responses to AZD1222 COVID-19 vaccine. This table comes from immunoSEQ multiplex PCR, and its TCRdb copy is limited to in-frame clones, with some not included. The data show more than 250,000 clones, about 92% seen once. Sequenced here: peripheral blood, sampled on day 0 of AZD1222 vaccination. These receptors were collected from an adult in good health.

The rearrangement links TRBV14 to TRBJ2-7, with a possible D match to TRBD1 (6 bases). CDR1 is SGHDN, CDR2 FVKESK, per germline. V was shortened by 2 bases and J by 2 bases, with 22 bases between the two germline ends. The CDR3 runs to 18 residues. This CDR3 reads CASSQTWNRAGPPYEQYF. The CDR3 nucleotides are TGTGCCAGCAGCCAAACTTGGAACAGGGCTGGTCCCCCCTACGAGCAGTACTTC.

This rearrangement joins TRBV19 to TRBJ2-1; no clear D. V was clipped by 3 bases and J by 2 bases, with 11 bases between them. Germline CDR1 reads LNHDA; CDR2 reads SQIVND (reference sequence). This CDR3 comprises 15 residues. The CDR3 reads CASSIGGSPYNEQFF. The CDR3 coding sequence is TGTGCCAGTAGTATCGGCGGCAGTCCCTACAATGAGCAGTTCTTC.

Regarding this clone: Additional DNA sequences in this sample encode the identical CDR3. The chain joins TRBV19 to TRBJ2-7; a possible D gene is TRBD1 (6 bases). Deletions cut 5 bases from V and 0 bases from J, with 8 bases between. CDR1 and CDR2 from the germline V gene are LNHDA and SQIVND (reference sequence). The CDR3 spans 13 residues. The CDR3 here is CASSAGVSYEQYF. The CDR3 DNA sequence: TGTGCCAGTAGTGCAGGGGTCTCCTACGAGCAGTACTTC.

This chain links TRBV7-9 with TRBJ1-1; TRBD1 might be the D (6 bases). CDR3 length: 14 residues. Trimming stripped 5 bases from V and 1 base from J, with 11 bases between. Germline V gene sequence: CDR1 SEHNR, CDR2 FQNEAQ (reference sequence). The chain's CDR3 is CASSPDRGNTEAFF. CDR3 sequence (DNA): TGTGCCAGCAGCCCGGACAGAGGGAACACTGAAGCTTTCTTT.

The CDR3 sequence is CASSLGPPNMNTEAFF. The CDR3 coding sequence is TGTGCCAGCAGCTTAGGACCCCCAAACATGAACACTGAAGCTTTCTTT. J is TRBJ1-1 and V is TRBV7-8; unclear D gene. The germline V and J ends were trimmed by 1 base and 0 bases, with 12 bases remaining between them. Germline V gene lookup returns CDR1 SGHVS and CDR2 FQNEAQ. The CDR3 is made up of 16 amino acids. Full variable domain (outside the CDR3, taken from reference TRBV7-8 and TRBJ1-1): GAGVSQSPRYKVAKRGQDVALRCDPISGHVSLFWYQQALGQGPEFLTYFQNEAQLDKSGLPSDRFFAERPEGSVSTLKIQRTQQEDSAVYLCASSLGPPNMNTEAFFGQGTRLTVV.

The rearrangement links TRBV19 to TRBJ1-5, with D possibly TRBD1 on 5 matching bases. The CDR3 runs 12 residues. Germline V gene data show CDR1 as LNHDA and CDR2 as SQIVND (reference sequence). Between the trimmed V and J ends, which lost 10 bases and 3 bases, there was a span of 10 bases. The CDR3 is CATGHTNQPQHF. As DNA, the CDR3 is TGTGCCACCGGACATACCAATCAGCCCCAGCATTTT. Supplemented by reference TRBV19 and TRBJ1-5, the full variable domain reads DGGITQSPKYLFRKEGQNVTLSCEQNLNHDAMYWYRQDPGQGLRLIYYSQIVNDFQKGDIAEGYSVSREKKESFPLTVTSAQKNPTAFYLCATGHTNQPQHFGDGTRLSIL.

J is TRBJ2-7 and V is TRBV4-1, with 8 bases matching TRBD2. This CDR3 is 16 amino acids long. V lost 3 bases to trimming and J lost 3 bases; unmatched junction nucleotides: 10. The V gene's germline CDR1 is MGHRA and CDR2 YSYEKL. The CDR3 reads CASSQRARTSLYEQYF. In DNA form, the CDR3 reads TGCGCCAGCAGCCAGCGGGCCAGGACTAGCCTCTACGAGCAGTACTTC.

On this clone: Other DNA sequences in the sample encode the same CDR3. The rearrangement uses TRBV19 and TRBJ2-3, with D hard to call. There are 11 residues in the CDR3. Per germline, CDR1 LNHDA and CDR2 SQIVND (reference sequence). V dropped 3 bases and J dropped 2 bases, with 0 bases sitting between them. The CDR3 DNA reads as TGTGCCAGTAGTATCACAGATACGCAGTATTTT. This encodes CASSITDTQYF.

This clone was recorded only once. The chain joins TRBV14 to TRBJ1-1, with 9 bases identical to TRBD1. This CDR3 has 15 amino acids. From germline, CDR1 is SGHDN and CDR2 FVKESK. With 4 bases clipped from V and 0 bases from J, the junction kept 3 bases outside the gene matches. CDR3 DNA: TGTGCCAGCAGCCTAGGACAGGGGATGAACACTGAAGCTTTCTTT. This codes for CASSLGQGMNTEAFF.

The rearrangement links TRBV9 to TRBJ2-7, with 16 bases identical to TRBD2. This CDR3 region has 17 residues. CDR1 SGDLS and CDR2 YYNGEE come from the germline V gene. V was clipped by 0 bases and J by 6 bases; unmatched bases: 6. CDR3 region: CASSVGGLAGGPGEQYF. The CDR3 coding sequence is TGTGCCAGCAGCGTAGGGGGACTAGCGGGAGGGCCCGGCGAGCAGTACTTC. The full variable domain, its missing parts supplied by reference TRBV9 and TRBJ2-7, is DSGVTQTPKHLITATGQRVTLRCSPRSGDLSVYWYQQSLDQGLQFLIQYYNGEERAKGNILERFSAQQFPDLHSELNLSSLELGDSALYFCASSVGGLAGGPGEQYFGPGTRLTVT.

In this sample, this clone turned up a few times. V usage is TRBV7-9 and J usage is TRBJ1-5, with 7 nucleotides matching TRBD1. The CDR3 extends over 17 amino acids. Germline V gene lookup returns CDR1 SEHNR and CDR2 FQNEAQ (reference sequence). The junction had 12 bases not matched to a gene; V was cut back by 5 bases and J by 2 bases. The DNA for the CDR3 is TGTGCCAGCAGCCCAGGGGGGGGGTTGTTGGGCAATCAGCCCCAGCATTTT. This gives the protein CASSPGGGLLGNQPQHF.

The J gene is TRBJ2-7, the V gene TRBV5-1, with D hard to call. The CDR3 has 14 amino acids. Trimming left V 9 bases short and J 4 bases short, with 20 bases between. Germline values: CDR1 SGHRS, CDR2 YFSETQ. DNA of the CDR3: TGCGCCACTAGGCTGGGCAACCTCCTGTACGAGCAGTACTTC. This translates into CATRLGNLLYEQYF.

J is TRBJ2-2 and V is TRBV7-8; D remains unclear. Trimming pared 1 base from V and 5 bases from J, leaving 5 bases between. The CDR3 runs 13 residues. Germline CDR1 is SGHVS and CDR2 is FQNEAQ. CDR3 region: CASSLEETGELFF. CDR3 bases: TGTGCCAGCAGCTTAGAAGAGACCGGGGAGCTGTTTTTT.

The DNA for the CDR3 is TGTGCCAGCAGCTTAGTCTGGTACTACACCTTC. It translates to CASSLVWYYTF. This chain connects TRBV7-2 to TRBJ1-2; D not certain. V was pared by 1 base and J by 10 bases, with 7 bases between. The CDR3 contains 11 residues. CDR1 is SGHTA and CDR2 is FQGNSA in the germline V gene. The whole variable domain, filled in from reference TRBV7-2 and TRBJ1-2, reads GAGVSQSPSNKVTEKGKDVELRCDPISGHTALYWYRQSLGQGLEFLIYFQGNSAPDKSGLPSDRFSAERTGGSVSTLTIQRTQQEDSAVYLCASSLVWYYTFGSGTRLTVV.

The gene calls are TRBV5-1 and TRBJ1-2; 7 bases are a match to TRBD1. In germline, CDR1 is SGHRS, CDR2 YFSETQ. The CDR3 runs to 16 residues. J lost 7 bases, V lost 4 bases, and 16 bases had no gene match. The CDR3: CASSLPGQKDAGGYTF. The DNA for the CDR3 is TGCGCCAGCAGCCTACCGGGACAGAAGGACGCTGGTGGCTACACCTTC.

The genes are TRBV5-1 and TRBJ1-3; D unresolved. Germline V gene data show CDR1 as SGHRS and CDR2 as YFSETQ. V lost 3 bases and J lost 1, with 14 bases in between. This CDR3 is built from 16 residues. The CDR3 protein is CASSSDRSGSGNTIYF. The CDR3 DNA follows: TGCGCCAGCAGCTCCGATCGATCTGGATCTGGAAACACCATATATTTT.

V gene TRBV28 combines with J gene TRBJ2-2; 9 bases fit TRBD1. Germline V gives CDR1 MDHEN, CDR2 SYDVKM. This CDR3 comprises 13 residues. Losses at the gene ends were 7 bases for V and 7 bases for J; bases not matched to a gene: 4. The CDR3 spells CASIPGQGGELFF. The CDR3 nucleotides read TGTGCCAGCATCCCGGGACAGGGCGGGGAGCTGTTTTTT.

The chain recombines TRBV7-9 with TRBJ1-5; D perhaps matches TRBD1 (5 bases). CDR1 is SEHNR and CDR2 is FQNEAQ in the germline V gene (reference sequence). CDR3 length: 12 amino acids. V lost 0 bases to trimming and J lost 16 bases, with 13 bases between them. The CDR3 reads CASSLARGNVHF. CDR3 nucleotide sequence: TGTGCCAGCAGCTTAGCGCGGGGGAACGTCCATTTT.

The chain joins TRBV6-5 to TRBJ2-1, with TRBD2 identical over 12 bases. CDR1 MNHEY and CDR2 SVGAGI come from the germline V gene. The junction had 8 bases not matched to a gene; V was cut back by 8 bases and J by 9 bases. The length of the CDR3 is 14 residues. The CDR3: CASSTSGGPIEQFF. In nucleotides, the CDR3 is TGTGCCAGCTCAACTAGCGGGGGGCCCATTGAGCAGTTCTTC.

The rearrangement joins TRBV4-1 to TRBJ1-2; D not resolved. The CDR3 contains 14 residues. With 2 bases removed from V and 7 bases from J, the gap between germline ends came to 14 bases. The germline gives CDR1 MGHRA, CDR2 YSYEKL. The CDR3 is CASSQPDWVLGYTF. CDR3 DNA: TGCGCCAGCAGCCAACCCGACTGGGTCCTTGGCTACACCTTC.

The gene calls are TRBV27 and TRBJ2-6, with 7 bases that match TRBD1. The V segment lost 6 bases and the J segment 0 bases; nucleotides outside the gene matches: 8. Per germline, CDR1 MNHEY and CDR2 SMNVEV (reference sequence). The CDR3 loop spans 17 amino acids. CDR3 in DNA: TGTGCCAGCAGGTATCGGGACAGCCTCTCTGGGGCCAACGTCCTGACTTTC. Its translation: CASRYRDSLSGANVLTF. Using reference TRBV27 and TRBJ2-6 for the parts outside the CDR3, the full variable domain is EAQVTQNPRYLITVTGKKLTVTCSQNMNHEYMSWYRQDPGLGLRQIYYSMNVEVTDKGDVPEGYKVSRKEKRNFPLILESPSPNQTSLYFCASRYRDSLSGANVLTFGAGSRLTVL.

For the CDR3, the DNA is TGTGCCAGCAGCTCATCTCGCGGGGTAATCAACACCGGGGAGCTGTTTTTT. Its translation: CASSSSRGVINTGELFF. The chain couples TRBV7-2 to TRBJ2-2; D perhaps matches TRBD2 (6 bases). Trimming removed 4 bases at V and 2 bases at J, with 17 bases between. This CDR3 spans 17 amino acids. Germline lookup yields CDR1 SGHTA and CDR2 FQGNSA.

This chain links TRBV28 with TRBJ1-5, with D unresolved. Germline V gene sequence: CDR1 MDHEN, CDR2 SYDVKM. The CDR3 length is 14 residues. Trimming cost V 2 bases and J 2 bases, with 7 bases left between them. As DNA, the CDR3 is TGTGCCAGCAGTTTAAGGAGGCGCAATCAGCCCCAGCATTTT. It yields the protein CASSLRRRNQPQHF.